This is a list of T cell receptor beta chains from one sample in a study of T cell repertoires in cytomegalovirus infection. Their cognate antigens are unknown. TCRdb itself ran the reads through MiXCR, one entry per CDR3 protein. The sample lists some 700,000 distinct CDR3 sequences, around a third occurring once. This sample comprised cultured PBMCs, obtained from culture after CMV antigen stimulation. These receptors came from a human donor in good health (CMV status not recorded). Some clones in this sample may be carry-over from other donors' samples. Both conserved end residues are part of each CDR3. A D gene is named only where the DNA matches it firmly. The listing skips clone size in some rows; elsewhere it reads once, few, many or a size class.

NA TRBJ2-7 TRBV25-1 NA TGTGCCAGCAGGGGACCGCTCGAGCAGTACTTC CASRGPLEQYF
NA TRBJ1-5 TRBV7-2 many TGTGCCAGCAGCTTTTCGGGCGGGGGCCCTCTAGATCAGCCCCAGCATTTT CASSFSGGGPLDQPQHF
NA TRBJ2-7 TRBV18 few TGTGCCAGCTCACCAGGGTTGTCTGGGACGTACGAGCAGTACTTC CASSPGLSGTYEQYF
NA TRBJ2-2 TRBV19 few TGTGCCAGTACCCGGGGCCAGAAGAACACCGGGGAGCTGTTTTTT CASTRGQKNTGELFF
NA TRBJ1-1 TRBV7-2 few TGTGCCAGCAGCTCCCCAGAGCAGGGATGGGAAACTGAAGCTTTCTTT CASSSPEQGWETEAFF
NA TRBJ2-6 TRBV4-3 NA TGCGCCAGCAGCCAAGATGCAGACGCAATTTCTGGGGCCAACGTCCTGACTTTC CASSQDADAISGANVLTF
NA TRBJ2-6 TRBV5-4 once TGTGCCAGCAGCTCCCTTAACCCTGGGGCCAACGTCCTGACTTTC CASSSLNPGANVLTF
NA TRBJ2-1 TRBV12-3/TRBV12-4 NA TGTGCCAGCAGTTTTTCTAGGAATGAGCAGTTCTTC CASSFSRNEQFF
NA TRBJ1-1 TRBV7-2 many TGTGCCAGCAGCCCAACCCCGGGACCCACTGAAGCTTTCTTT CASSPTPGPTEAFF
TRBD2 TRBJ2-5 TRBV20-1 NA TGCAGTGCTAGAGATTTCCGCGGGAGGGAGACCCAGTACTTC CSARDFRGRETQYF
TRBD2 TRBJ2-7 TRBV7-9 few TGTGCCAGCGGACGGACTAGCGGGGCCTACGAGCAGTACTTC CASGRTSGAYEQYF
NA TRBJ1-5 TRBV7-6 many TGTGCCAGCAGCTTAGAGGCAGCCCCTAGCAATCAGCCCCAGCATTTT CASSLEAAPSNQPQHF
NA TRBJ2-2 TRBV20-1 NA TGCAGTGCTAGAGGGGAGAGTGCCGGGGAGCTGTTTTTT CSARGESAGELFF
NA TRBJ2-1 TRBV7-2 NA TGTGCCAGCAGCTTTTTAGGGGTTGGTGACAATGAGCAGTTCTTC CASSFLGVGDNEQFF
TRBD2 TRBJ2-5 TRBV5-4 NA TGTGCCAGCAGCACCGTACTAGCGAGTAGGCAAGAGACCCAGTACTTC CASSTVLASRQETQYF
NA TRBJ2-7 TRBV7-2 NA TGTGCCAGCCTGAAAGGACCAGATGTGGAGCAGTACTTC CASLKGPDVEQYF
NA TRBJ2-5 TRBV7-2 NA TGTGCCAGCAGACCAACTAGCCCCCAAGAGACCCAGTACTTC CASRPTSPQETQYF
NA TRBJ1-1 TRBV7-2 many TGTGCCAGCAGAACTGGAGGGAGGAACACTGAAGCTTTCTTT CASRTGGRNTEAFF
NA TRBJ2-5 TRBV28 few TGTGCCAGCAGACGGGGGACAGCCAAGGCGGAGACCCAGTACTTC CASRRGTAKAETQYF
TRBD1 TRBJ1-1 TRBV6-2/TRBV6-3 NA TGTGCCAGCAGGGAACGGGGACAGGGAGGCACTGAAGCTTTCTTT CASRERGQGGTEAFF
NA TRBJ1-4 TRBV4-2 few TGTGCCAGCAGCCATCGGGGTAGTGTAGAAAAACTGTTTTTT CASSHRGSVEKLFF
TRBD1 TRBJ2-2 TRBV4-2 NA TGTGCCAGCAGCCCCCAGGCGGACAGGGGGCTGACCGGGGAGCTGTTTTTT CASSPQADRGLTGELFF
NA TRBJ1-4 TRBV2 few TGTGCCAGCAGTGGGGGGGGAGCAACGGCAACTAATGAAAAACTGTTTTTT CASSGGGATATNEKLFF
NA TRBJ1-2 TRBV24-1 NA TGTGCCACCAGTGACAGGGGCCCGGCTTACGGCTACACCTTC CATSDRGPAYGYTF
NA TRBJ2-7 TRBV18 NA TGTGCCAGCTCACCTGAACAGGGTTACGAGCAGTACTTC CASSPEQGYEQYF
NA TRBJ2-5 TRBV7-9 few TGTGCCAGCACCCGGGACATTTTTCGAGAGACCCAGTACTTC CASTRDIFRETQYF
TRBD1 TRBJ1-5 TRBV4-3 few TGCGCCAGCAGCCAATTTTTCGGGGAGCCGGGTGACAGGGTGTATCAGCCCCAGCATTTT CASSQFFGEPGDRVYQPQHF
TRBD2 TRBJ2-5 TRBV6-2/TRBV6-3 few TGTGCCAGCAGCAAACCCGGACTAGAGGGAAGACCCCAGTACTTC CASSKPGLEGRPQYF
NA TRBJ1-6 TRBV20-1 NA TGCAGTGCTAGAAGTTGGGGTTTTGATAATTCACCCCTCCACTTT CSARSWGFDNSPLHF
NA TRBJ2-3 TRBV12-5 NA TGTGCTAGTGGTTCGGGCTTAACCTACACAGATACGCAGTATTTT CASGSGLTYTDTQYF
TRBD2 TRBJ2-3 TRBV7-9 few TGTGCCAGCACCTGGGCGGGGGGAACAGATACGCAGTATTTT CASTWAGGTDTQYF
TRBD2 TRBJ2-3 TRBV7-6 many TGTGCCAGCAGCTTAGGGACTAGGCTTGGGAACACAGATACGCAGTATTTT CASSLGTRLGNTDTQYF
TRBD2 TRBJ2-5 TRBV20-1 NA TGCAGTGCTAGAGGTCTAGCGGGAATGCAAGAGACCCAGTACTTC CSARGLAGMQETQYF
NA TRBJ2-1 TRBV10-3 NA TGTGCCATCAGTGCGAGGCAGGGGGGGAATGAGCAGTTCTTC CAISARQGGNEQFF
NA TRBJ1-5 TRBV7-2 NA TGTGCCAGCAGCTTTGAGGGGGAAAATCAGCCCCAGCATTTT CASSFEGENQPQHF
NA TRBJ2-1 TRBV20-1 NA TGCAGTGCTGCTCCTCCGGGACCCCCGGGCTCTGAGCAGTTCTTC CSAAPPGPPGSEQFF
NA TRBJ2-7 TRBV15 NA TGTGCCACCAGCAGGGGGGACGGGACCTACGAGCAGTACTTC CATSRGDGTYEQYF
NA TRBJ2-2 TRBV7-2 few TGTGCCAGCAACTCTGTCGGCAACGGGGAGCTGTTTTTT CASNSVGNGELFF
TRBD1 TRBJ1-2 TRBV7-6 NA TGTGCCAGCAGCCCCGGGACAGGGGAGGATGGCTACACCTTC CASSPGTGEDGYTF
NA TRBJ1-6 TRBV18 NA TGTGCCAGCTCACCACTCGGACTAGGGCATAATTCACCCCTCCACTTT CASSPLGLGHNSPLHF
TRBD2 TRBJ2-7 TRBV25-1 once TGTGCCAGCAGTGTCCCGGGACTAGCGGGAGCGAGTGAGCAGTACTTC CASSVPGLAGASEQYF
TRBD1 TRBJ1-3 TRBV7-2 many TGTGCCAGCAGCTTAGCACGGGACAGACTTGGAAACACCATATATTTT CASSLARDRLGNTIYF
TRBD1 TRBJ2-7 TRBV6-1 few TGTGCCAGCAGTGACGACAGGGGCTGGGGTGGGTACTACGAGCAGTACTTC CASSDDRGWGGYYEQYF
NA TRBJ2-6 TRBV7-8 NA TGTGCCAGCAGTCAACGGGTTTCTGGGGCCAACGTCCTGACTTTC CASSQRVSGANVLTF
NA TRBJ2-4 TRBV12-3/TRBV12-4 few TGTGCCAGCAGTTTTTTGGGACTAGCCAAAAACATTCAGTACTTC CASSFLGLAKNIQYF
NA TRBJ2-1 TRBV6-6 NA TGTGCCAGCCGTTGGGGGGGCCTAACCTACAATGAGCAGTTCTTC CASRWGGLTYNEQFF
NA TRBJ2-7 TRBV27 NA TGTGCCTTCCCCGAGCAGTACTTC CAFPEQYF
NA TRBJ1-1 TRBV20-1 NA TGCAGTGCTAAGAGAGATAGGGGCGAACCCTGGGGGGAAGCTTTCTTT CSAKRDRGEPWGEAFF
NA TRBJ1-2 TRBV19 NA TGTGCCAGTAGTCCTGGACACCTGAGGGATGGCTACACCTTC CASSPGHLRDGYTF
TRBD1 TRBJ2-7 TRBV28 few TGTGCCAGCAGTTTAAGGGGACAGACAGCCTACGAGCAGTACTTC CASSLRGQTAYEQYF
TRBD1 TRBJ2-1 TRBV6-5 once TGTGCCAGCAGTAGGTGGGACAGCAGGGACAATGAGCAGTTCTTC CASSRWDSRDNEQFF
NA TRBJ1-2 TRBV15 NA TGTGCCACCAGCAGAGATTTCCAGGGTTGGGGTGGCTACACCTTC CATSRDFQGWGGYTF
TRBD1 TRBJ1-6 TRBV11-2 few TGTGCCAGCAGCCGGACAGGGGTCACCTATAATTCACCCCTCCACTTT CASSRTGVTYNSPLHF
TRBD2 TRBJ2-1 TRBV20-1 NA TGCAGTGCCCTGACCCGACTAGCGGGGCTCTCGGCGTTCTTC CSALTRLAGLSAFF
NA TRBJ2-7 TRBV7-2 few TGTGCCAGCAGCTTGGGTAGTTGGAACGAGCAGTACTTC CASSLGSWNEQYF
NA TRBJ1-4 TRBV6-6 NA TGTGCCAGCAGTTACTCGAGGCTAACTAATGAAAAACTGTTTTTT CASSYSRLTNEKLFF
TRBD2 TRBJ2-1 TRBV7-9 NA TGTGCCAGCAGCCCTGTACTAGCGGTGGAGCAGTTCTTC CASSPVLAVEQFF